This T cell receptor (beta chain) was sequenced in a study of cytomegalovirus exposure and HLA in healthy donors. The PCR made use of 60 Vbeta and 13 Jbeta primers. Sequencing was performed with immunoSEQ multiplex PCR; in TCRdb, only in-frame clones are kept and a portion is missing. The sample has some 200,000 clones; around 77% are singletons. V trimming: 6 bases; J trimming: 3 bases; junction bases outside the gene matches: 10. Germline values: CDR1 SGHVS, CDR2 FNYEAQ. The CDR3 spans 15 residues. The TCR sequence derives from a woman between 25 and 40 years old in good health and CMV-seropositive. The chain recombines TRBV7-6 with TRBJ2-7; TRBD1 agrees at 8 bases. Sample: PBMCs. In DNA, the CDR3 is TGTGCCAGCAGTCGACAGGGGTCTGTTATCTACGAGCAGTACTTC. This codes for CASSRQGSVIYEQYF.